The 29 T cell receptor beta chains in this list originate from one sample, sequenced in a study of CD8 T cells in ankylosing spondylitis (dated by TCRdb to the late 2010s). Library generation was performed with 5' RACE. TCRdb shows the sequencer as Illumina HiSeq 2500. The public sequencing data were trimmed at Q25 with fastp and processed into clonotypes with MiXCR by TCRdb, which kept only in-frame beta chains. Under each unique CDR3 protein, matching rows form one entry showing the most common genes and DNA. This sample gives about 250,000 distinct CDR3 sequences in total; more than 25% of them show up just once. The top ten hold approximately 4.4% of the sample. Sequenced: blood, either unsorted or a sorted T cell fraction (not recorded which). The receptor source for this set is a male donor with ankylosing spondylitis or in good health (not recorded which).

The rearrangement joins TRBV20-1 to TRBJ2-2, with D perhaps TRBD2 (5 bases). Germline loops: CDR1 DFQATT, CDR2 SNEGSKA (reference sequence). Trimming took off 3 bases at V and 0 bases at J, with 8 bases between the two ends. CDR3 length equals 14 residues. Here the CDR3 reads CSARMRANTGELFF. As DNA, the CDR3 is TGCAGTGCTAGGATGCGGGCGAACACCGGGGAGCTGTTTTTT.

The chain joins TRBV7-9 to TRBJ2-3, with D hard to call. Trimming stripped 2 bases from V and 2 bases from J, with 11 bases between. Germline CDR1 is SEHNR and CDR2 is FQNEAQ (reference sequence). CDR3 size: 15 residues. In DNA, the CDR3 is TGTGCCAGCAGCTTAACGGCAGATCACACAGATACGCAGTATTTT. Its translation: CASSLTADHTDTQYF.

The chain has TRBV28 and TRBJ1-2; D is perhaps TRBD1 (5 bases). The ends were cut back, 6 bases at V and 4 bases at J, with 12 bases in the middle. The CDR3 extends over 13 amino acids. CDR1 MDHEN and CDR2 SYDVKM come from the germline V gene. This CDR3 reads CASSRKGSYGYTF. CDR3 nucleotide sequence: TGTGCCAGCAGCCGTAAGGGGAGCTATGGCTACACCTTC.

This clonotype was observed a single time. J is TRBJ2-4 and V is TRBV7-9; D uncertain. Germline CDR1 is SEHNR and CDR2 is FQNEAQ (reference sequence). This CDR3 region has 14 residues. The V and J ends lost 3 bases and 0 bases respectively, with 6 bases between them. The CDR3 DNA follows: TGTGCCAGCAGCTTTGGAGTAGCCAAAAACATTCAGTACTTC. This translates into CASSFGVAKNIQYF.

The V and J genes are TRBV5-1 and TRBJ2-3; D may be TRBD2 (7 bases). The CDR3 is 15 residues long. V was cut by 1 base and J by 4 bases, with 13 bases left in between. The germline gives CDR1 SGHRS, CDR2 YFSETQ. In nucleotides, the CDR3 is TGCGCCAGCAGCTTGACGGGGGGCCCCGCAGATACGCAGTATTTT. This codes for CASSLTGGPADTQYF.

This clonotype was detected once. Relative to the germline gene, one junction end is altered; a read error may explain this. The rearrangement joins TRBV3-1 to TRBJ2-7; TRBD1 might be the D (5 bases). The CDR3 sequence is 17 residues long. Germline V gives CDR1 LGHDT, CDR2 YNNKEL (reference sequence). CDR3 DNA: TGTGCCAGCACCCAACCCACCTTCTTCGGACAACCTGGTGAGCAGTACTTC. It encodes CASTQPTFFGQPGEQYF.

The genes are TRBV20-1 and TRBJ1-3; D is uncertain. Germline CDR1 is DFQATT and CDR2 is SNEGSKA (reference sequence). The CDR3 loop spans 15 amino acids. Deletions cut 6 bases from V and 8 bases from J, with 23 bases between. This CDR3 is CSAPGSEAKADTIYF. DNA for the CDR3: TGCAGTGCCCCCGGTTCTGAGGCCAAGGCGGACACCATATATTTT.

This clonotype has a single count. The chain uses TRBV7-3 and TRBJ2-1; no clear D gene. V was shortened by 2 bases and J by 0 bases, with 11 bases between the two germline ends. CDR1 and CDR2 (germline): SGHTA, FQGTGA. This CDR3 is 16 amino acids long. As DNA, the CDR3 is TGTGCCAGCAGCTTATCCCAGGTGCCCTCCTACAATGAGCAGTTCTTC. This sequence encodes CASSLSQVPSYNEQFF.

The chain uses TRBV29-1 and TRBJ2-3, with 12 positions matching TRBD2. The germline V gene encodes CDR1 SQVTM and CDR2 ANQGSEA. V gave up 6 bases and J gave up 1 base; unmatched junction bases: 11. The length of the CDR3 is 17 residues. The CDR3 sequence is CSVEGYLAGGRTDTQYF. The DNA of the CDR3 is TGCAGCGTCGAGGGATATCTAGCGGGGGGGCGCACAGATACGCAGTATTTT.

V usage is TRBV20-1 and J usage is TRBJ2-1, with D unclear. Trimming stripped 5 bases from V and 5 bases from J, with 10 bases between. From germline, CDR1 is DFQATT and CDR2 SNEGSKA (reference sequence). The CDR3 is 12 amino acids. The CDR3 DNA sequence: TGCAGTGCTGAGGCAGGTAACAATGAGCAGTTCTTC. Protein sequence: CSAEAGNNEQFF.

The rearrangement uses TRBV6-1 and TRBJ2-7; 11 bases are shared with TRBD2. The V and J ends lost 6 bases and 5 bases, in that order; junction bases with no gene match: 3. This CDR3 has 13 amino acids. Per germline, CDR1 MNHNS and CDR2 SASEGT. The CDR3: CASRKTSGDEQYF. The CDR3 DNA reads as TGTGCCAGCAGGAAGACTAGCGGGGACGAGCAGTACTTC.

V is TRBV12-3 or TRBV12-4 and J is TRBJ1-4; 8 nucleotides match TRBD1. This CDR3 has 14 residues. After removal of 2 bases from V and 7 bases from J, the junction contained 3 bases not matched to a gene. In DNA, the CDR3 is TGTGCCAGCAGTTTATCAGGGGGCAGTGAAAAACTGTTTTTT. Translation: CASSLSGGSEKLFF.

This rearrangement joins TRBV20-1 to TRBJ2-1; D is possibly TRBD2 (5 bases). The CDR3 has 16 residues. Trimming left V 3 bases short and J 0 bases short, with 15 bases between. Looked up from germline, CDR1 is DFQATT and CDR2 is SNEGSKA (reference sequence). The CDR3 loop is CSARLAGSSSYNEQFF. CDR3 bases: TGCAGTGCTAGGTTGGCGGGTTCCAGCTCCTACAATGAGCAGTTCTTC.

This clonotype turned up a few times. CDR3 sequence reads: CSVEDRGREAFF. The CDR3 DNA sequence: TGCAGCGTGGAGGACAGGGGGCGTGAAGCTTTCTTT. The J gene is TRBJ1-1, the V gene TRBV29-1; 11 bases agree with TRBD1. V lost 6 bases, J lost 7 bases, and 4 bases stayed unmatched. Looked up from germline, CDR1 is SQVTM and CDR2 is ANQGSEA. The CDR3 is 12 residues long.

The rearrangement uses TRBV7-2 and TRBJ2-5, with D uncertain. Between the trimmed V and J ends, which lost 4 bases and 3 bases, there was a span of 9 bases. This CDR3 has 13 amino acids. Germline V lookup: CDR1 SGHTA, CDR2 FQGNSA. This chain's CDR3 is CASSSMVEETQYF. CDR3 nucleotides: TGTGCCAGCAGCTCAATGGTAGAAGAGACCCAGTACTTC.

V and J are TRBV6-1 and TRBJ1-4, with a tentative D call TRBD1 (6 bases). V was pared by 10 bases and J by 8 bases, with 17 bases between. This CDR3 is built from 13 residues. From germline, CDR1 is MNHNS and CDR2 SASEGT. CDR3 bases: TGTGCCACCGGGGACACCCTAGGGGAAAAACTGTTTTTT. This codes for CATGDTLGEKLFF.

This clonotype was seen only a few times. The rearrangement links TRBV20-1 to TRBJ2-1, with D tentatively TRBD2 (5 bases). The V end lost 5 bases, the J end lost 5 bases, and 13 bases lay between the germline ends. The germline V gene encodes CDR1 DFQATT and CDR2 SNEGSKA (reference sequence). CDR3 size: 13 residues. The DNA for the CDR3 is TGCAGTGCTCCGAGGGCAGGCAACAATGAGCAGTTCTTC. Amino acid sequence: CSAPRAGNNEQFF.

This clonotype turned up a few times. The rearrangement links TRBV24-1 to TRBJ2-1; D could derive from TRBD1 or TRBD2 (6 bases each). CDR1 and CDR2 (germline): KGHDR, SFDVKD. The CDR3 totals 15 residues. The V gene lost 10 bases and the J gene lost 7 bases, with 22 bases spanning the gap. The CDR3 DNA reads TGTGCCACGGTATCCGCCTCGGGGGCGGGTAATGAGCAGTTCTTC. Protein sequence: CATVSASGAGNEQFF.

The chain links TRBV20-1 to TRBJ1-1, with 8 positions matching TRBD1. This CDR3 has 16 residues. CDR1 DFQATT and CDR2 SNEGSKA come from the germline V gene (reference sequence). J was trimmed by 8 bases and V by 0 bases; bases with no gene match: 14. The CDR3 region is CSARDSAGQESREAFF. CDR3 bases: TGCAGTGCTAGAGATTCGGCGGGACAGGAAAGTAGGGAAGCTTTCTTT.

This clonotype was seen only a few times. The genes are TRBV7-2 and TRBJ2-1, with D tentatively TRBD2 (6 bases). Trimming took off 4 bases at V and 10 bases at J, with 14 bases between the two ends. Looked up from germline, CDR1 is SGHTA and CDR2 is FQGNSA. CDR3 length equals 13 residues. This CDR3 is CASSWGLPGEQFF. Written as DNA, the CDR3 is TGTGCCAGCAGCTGGGGACTCCCAGGAGAGCAGTTCTTC.

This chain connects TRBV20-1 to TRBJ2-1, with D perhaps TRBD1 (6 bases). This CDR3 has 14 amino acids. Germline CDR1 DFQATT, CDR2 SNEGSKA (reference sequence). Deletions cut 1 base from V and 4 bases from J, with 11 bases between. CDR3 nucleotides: TGCAGTGCTAGAGGTGGGGGCAAATACAATGAGCAGTTCTTC. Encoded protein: CSARGGGKYNEQFF.

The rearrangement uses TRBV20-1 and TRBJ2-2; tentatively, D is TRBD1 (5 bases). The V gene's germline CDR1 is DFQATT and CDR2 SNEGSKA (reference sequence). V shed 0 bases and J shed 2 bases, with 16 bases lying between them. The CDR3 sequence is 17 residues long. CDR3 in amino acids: CSARDHLGQINTGELFF. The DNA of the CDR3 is TGCAGTGCTAGAGATCATTTGGGGCAGATTAACACCGGGGAGCTGTTTTTT.

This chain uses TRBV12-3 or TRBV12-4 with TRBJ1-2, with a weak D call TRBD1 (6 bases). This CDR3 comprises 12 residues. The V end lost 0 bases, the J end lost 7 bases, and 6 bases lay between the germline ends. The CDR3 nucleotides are TGTGCCAGCAGTTTAGCAGGGGGTGGCTACACCTTC. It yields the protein CASSLAGGGYTF.

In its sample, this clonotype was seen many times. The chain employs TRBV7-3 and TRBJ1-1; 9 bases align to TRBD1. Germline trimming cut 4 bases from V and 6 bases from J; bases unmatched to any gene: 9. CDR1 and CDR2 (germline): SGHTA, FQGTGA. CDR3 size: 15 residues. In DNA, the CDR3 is TGTGCCAGCAGCTCCCGGGACAGGGCGATCCCTGAAGCTTTCTTT. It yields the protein CASSSRDRAIPEAFF.

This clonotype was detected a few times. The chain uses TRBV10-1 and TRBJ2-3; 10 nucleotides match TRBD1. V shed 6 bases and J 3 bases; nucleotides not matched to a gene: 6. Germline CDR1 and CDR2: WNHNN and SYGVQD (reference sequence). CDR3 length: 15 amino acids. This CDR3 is CASSARTGGTDTQYF. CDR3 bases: TGCGCCAGCAGCGCCCGGACAGGGGGAACAGATACGCAGTATTTT.

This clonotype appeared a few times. CDR3 sequence (DNA): TGCAGTGCTAGAGATAGTGGACCGGCGAACACCGGGGAGCTGTTTTTT. Translated: CSARDSGPANTGELFF. The genes are TRBV20-1 and TRBJ2-2; no firm D call. CDR1 is DFQATT, CDR2 SNEGSKA, per germline (reference sequence). The CDR3 is made up of 16 amino acids. Trimming removed 0 bases at V and 0 bases at J, with 11 bases between.

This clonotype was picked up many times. The CDR3 DNA reads as TGTGCCAGCAGCCAAGGCAGGAAATCAAATGAGCAGTTCTTC. Protein sequence: CASSQGRKSNEQFF. The V call is TRBV3-1, the J call TRBJ2-1; D not certain. Germline assignment: CDR1 LGHDT and CDR2 YNNKEL (reference sequence). The CDR3 runs 14 residues. Trimming stripped 1 base from V and 7 bases from J, with 11 bases between.

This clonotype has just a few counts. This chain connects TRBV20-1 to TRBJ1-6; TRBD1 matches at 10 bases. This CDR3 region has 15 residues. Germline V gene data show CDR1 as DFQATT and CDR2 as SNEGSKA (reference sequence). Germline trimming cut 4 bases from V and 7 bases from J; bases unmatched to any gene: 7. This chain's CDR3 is CSATDRGRLNSPLHF. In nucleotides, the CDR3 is TGCAGTGCTACCGACAGGGGGCGTTTAAATTCACCCCTCCACTTT.

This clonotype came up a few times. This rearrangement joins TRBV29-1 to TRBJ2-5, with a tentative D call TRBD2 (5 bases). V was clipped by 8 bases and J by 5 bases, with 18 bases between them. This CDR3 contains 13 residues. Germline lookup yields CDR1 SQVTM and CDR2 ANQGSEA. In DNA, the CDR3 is TGCAGCCCCCTTTTTCTAGCCGGGGAGACCCAGTACTTC. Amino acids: CSPLFLAGETQYF. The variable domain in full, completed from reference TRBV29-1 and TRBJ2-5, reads SAVISQKPSRDICQRGTSLTIQCQVDSQVTMMFWYRQQPGQSLTLIATANQGSEATYESGFVIDKFPISRPNLTFSTLTVSNMSPEDSSIYLCSPLFLAGETQYFGPGTRLLVL.